The 30 T cell receptor beta chains in this list originate from one sample, sequenced in a study of blood T cell repertoires in COVID-19. Only in-frame clones appear in the TCRdb table, and some are missing; sequencing was by immunoSEQ multiplex PCR. Found here are roughly 210,000 clones, roughly 87% of them singletons; the top ten hold 7% to 8.5%. The sample comprised PBMCs or T cells enriched from blood (not recorded which). The receptors were sampled from a man aged 25 to 40 in a cohort exposed to, infected with or recovered from COVID-19 (not recorded which).

V is TRBV19 and J is TRBJ2-5; the match to TRBD2 covers 7 bases. With 3 bases clipped from V and 6 bases from J, the junction kept 10 bases outside the gene matches. Per the germline V gene, CDR1 is LNHDA and CDR2 is SQIVND (reference sequence). The CDR3 totals 15 residues. CDR3 nucleotides: TGTGCCAGTAGTATTCGAGCGGGAAGCGGTCAGACCCAGTACTTC. Residues: CASSIRAGSGQTQYF.

The rearrangement joins TRBV19 to TRBJ1-4; a possible D gene is TRBD1 (6 bases). Deletions cut 5 bases from V and 4 bases from J, with 14 bases between. The CDR3 covers 15 residues. Germline CDR1 and CDR2: LNHDA and SQIVND (reference sequence). The CDR3 spells CASSVEGEINEKLFF. For the CDR3, the DNA is TGTGCCAGTAGTGTCGAGGGGGAGATTAATGAAAAACTGTTTTTT. The full variable domain, in which reference TRBV19 and TRBJ1-4 provide the parts outside the CDR3, is DGGITQSPKYLFRKEGQNVTLSCEQNLNHDAMYWYRQDPGQGLRLIYYSQIVNDFQKGDIAEGYSVSREKKESFPLTVTSAQKNPTAFYLCASSVEGEINEKLFFGSGTQLSVL.

The rearrangement joins TRBV19 to TRBJ1-1, with 10 bases matching TRBD1. From germline, CDR1 is LNHDA and CDR2 SQIVND (reference sequence). V was pared by 6 bases and J by 2 bases, with 6 bases of the junction left unmatched. CDR3 length equals 15 residues. The CDR3, as DNA: TGTGCCAGTAGGGAGACAGGGGGCGTCAACACTGAAGCTTTCTTT. Translated, it gives CASRETGGVNTEAFF.

The rearrangement joins TRBV7-6 to TRBJ2-7, with D perhaps matching TRBD1 (8 bases). The CDR3 is 16 amino acids. Trimming pared 2 bases from V and 0 bases from J, leaving 14 bases between. Germline assignment: CDR1 SGHVS and CDR2 FNYEAQ. CDR3 DNA: TGTGCCAGCAGCTTAAGGGGGGGACAGGCCTCCTACGAGCAGTACTTC. Its protein is CASSLRGGQASYEQYF.

This chain connects TRBV18 to TRBJ2-7, with 8 positions matching TRBD2. CDR3 size: 16 residues. Germline-derived CDR1 and CDR2 are KGHSH and LQKENI. V shed 3 bases, J shed 5 bases, and the junction held 12 bases outside the gene matches. Written as DNA, the CDR3 is TGTGCCAGCTCACCGCTATCAGCGGGAGTGCGGGACGAGCAGTACTTC. This encodes CASSPLSAGVRDEQYF.

The chain has TRBV6-5 and TRBJ2-7; the match to TRBD1 covers 8 bases. Trimming took 6 bases from V and 7 from J; bases not matched to a gene: 11. Germline V gives CDR1 MNHEY, CDR2 SVGAGI. CDR3 length: 14 amino acids. The CDR3 DNA is TGTGCCAGCAGGCTCGGGCAGGGGGCGAGTGAGCAGTACTTC. Protein sequence: CASRLGQGASEQYF.

The chain recombines TRBV19 with TRBJ1-3, with 7 bases aligning to TRBD1. The J segment lost 3 bases and the V segment lost 9 bases, leaving 5 bases of the junction unmatched. This CDR3 is built from 13 residues. Germline V gives CDR1 LNHDA, CDR2 SQIVND (reference sequence). The CDR3 region is CASSRGIGNTIYF. CDR3 in DNA: TGTGCCAGCTCCAGGGGGATTGGAAACACCATATATTTT.

J is TRBJ2-7 and V is TRBV28, with a possible D match to TRBD1 (6 bases). V lost 6 bases to trimming and J lost 2 bases, with 14 bases between them. The V gene's germline CDR1 is MDHEN and CDR2 SYDVKM. The CDR3 is made up of 14 amino acids. The CDR3 reads CASRGGGTAYEQYF. DNA of the CDR3: TGTGCCAGCAGAGGGGGTGGGACGGCCTACGAGCAGTACTTC.

The V gene is TRBV18, the J gene TRBJ2-3, with 9 bases identical to TRBD2. The germline gives CDR1 KGHSH, CDR2 LQKENI. The J segment lost 2 bases and the V segment lost 6 bases, leaving 6 bases of the junction unmatched. The CDR3 is made up of 15 amino acids. The CDR3 spells CASSPTSGNTDTQYF. As DNA, the CDR3 is TGTGCCAGCTCTCCGACTAGCGGCAACACAGATACGCAGTATTTT. The variable domain in full, with the rest retrieved from reference TRBV18 and TRBJ2-3, is NAGVMQNPRHLVRRRGQEARLRCSPMKGHSHVYWYRQLPEEGLKFMVYLQKENIIDESGMPKERFSAEFPKEGPSILRIQQVVRGDSAAYFCASSPTSGNTDTQYFGPGTRLTVL.

The V gene is TRBV6-2 or TRBV6-3, the J gene TRBJ2-7, with 7 bases fitting TRBD2. The germline gives CDR1 MNHEY, CDR2 SVGEGT. The CDR3 has 15 amino acids. V gave up 5 bases and J gave up 0 bases; unmatched junction bases: 7. The CDR3 here is CASSGTRTSSYEQYF. For the CDR3, the DNA is TGTGCCAGCAGTGGGACCAGGACTAGCTCCTACGAGCAGTACTTC.

CDR3 protein: CASSLAYRRLTGGRDTEAFF. CDR3 nucleotides: TGTGCCAGCAGCTTAGCCTATAGAAGGCTGACAGGGGGCAGGGACACTGAAGCTTTCTTT. This sequence joins TRBV7-6 and TRBJ1-1, with TRBD1 matching 10 bases. CDR3 length: 20 amino acids. Germline CDR1 reads SGHVS; CDR2 reads FNYEAQ. V shed 0 bases, J shed 3 bases, and the junction held 16 bases outside the gene matches.

This sequence joins TRBV6-4 and TRBJ2-1; a possible D gene is TRBD2 (6 bases). This CDR3 is 14 amino acids long. With 3 bases removed from V and 3 bases from J, the gap between germline ends came to 9 bases. The V gene's germline CDR1 is MRHNA and CDR2 SNTAGT. The CDR3, as DNA: TGTGCCAGCAGTGAGGATAGCGGCTACAATGAGCAGTTCTTC. Its translation is CASSEDSGYNEQFF.

V gene TRBV4-2 combines with J gene TRBJ1-2; 7 bases are shared with TRBD1. J lost 0 bases, V lost 1 base, and 5 bases had no gene match. There are 16 residues in the CDR3. Germline CDR1 LGHNA, CDR2 YNFKEQ. The CDR3 region has the DNA TGTGCCAGCAGCCAAGTCGGGACAGAGGCTAACTATGGCTACACCTTC. It is translated as CASSQVGTEANYGYTF.

The gene calls are TRBV3-1 (or the pseudogene TRBV3-2) and TRBJ2-7, with 10 bases that match TRBD1. Unmatched junction bases numbered 17, after V lost 2 bases and J lost 4 bases. This CDR3 contains 19 residues. The V gene's germline CDR1 is LGHDT and CDR2 YNNKEL (reference sequence). The CDR3 DNA reads as TGTGCCAGCAGCCAAAAAATGGGGAAGACCGGGACAGGGGCTTACGAGCAGTACTTC. Translation: CASSQKMGKTGTGAYEQYF.

V is TRBV5-1 and J is TRBJ1-1, with 12 bases lining up with TRBD1. Trimming took 6 bases from V and 4 from J; bases not matched to a gene: 4. Germline assignment: CDR1 SGHRS and CDR2 YFSETQ. The CDR3 loop spans 14 amino acids. The CDR3 sequence is CASTRDRGLTEAFF. In DNA, the CDR3 is TGCGCCAGCACCCGGGACAGGGGGCTCACTGAAGCTTTCTTT. Looking up the rest from reference TRBV5-1 and TRBJ1-1 gives the full variable domain: KAGVTQTPRYLIKTRGQQVTLSCSPISGHRSVSWYQQTPGQGLQFLFEYFSETQRNKGNFPGRFSGRQFSNSRSEMNVSTLELGDSALYLCASTRDRGLTEAFFGQGTRLTVV.

The V call is TRBV28, the J call TRBJ2-3; the match to TRBD2 covers 8 bases. The V gene's germline CDR1 is MDHEN and CDR2 SYDVKM. The CDR3 runs to 17 residues. Trimming took 4 bases from V and 2 from J; bases not matched to a gene: 11. CDR3 in amino acids: CASSSVTGGRITDTQYF. CDR3 nucleotide sequence: TGTGCCAGCAGTTCCGTCACGGGAGGGAGAATCACAGATACGCAGTATTTT.

The sample holds one count of this clone. This rearrangement joins TRBV3-1 (or the pseudogene TRBV3-2) to TRBJ2-1, with D uncertain. Trimming shortened V by 4 bases and J by 4 bases, and 11 bases separated the two germline ends. The CDR3 extends over 14 amino acids. Per germline, CDR1 LGHDT and CDR2 YNNKEL (reference sequence). For the CDR3, the DNA is TGTGCCAGCAGCCCAGGCGTAGGATACAATGAGCAGTTCTTC. It codes for CASSPGVGYNEQFF.

This chain connects TRBV19 to TRBJ2-7; D is unresolved. The CDR3 loop spans 10 amino acids. V gave up 11 bases and J gave up 4 bases, with 9 bases separating them. The germline gives CDR1 LNHDA, CDR2 SQIVND (reference sequence). The DNA of the CDR3 is TGTGCCCCTCCTTTGTACGAGCAGTACTTC. Amino acids: CAPPLYEQYF.

This clone was counted only a few times. The junction does not match germline at one end; this may be a read error. This rearrangement joins TRBV5-1 to TRBJ2-6; a possible D gene is TRBD2 (5 bases). Germline CDR1 and CDR2: SGHRS and YFSETQ. The length of the CDR3 is 15 residues. The CDR3 spells CASGRELTGDNVLTF. For the CDR3, the DNA is TGCGCCAGCGGGCGCGAGCTCACCGGGGACAACGTCCTGACTTTC. Drawing the rest from reference TRBV5-1 and TRBJ2-6, the complete variable domain is KAGVTQTPRYLIKTRGQQVTLSCSPISGHRSVSWYQQTPGQGLQFLFEYFSETQRNKGNFPGRFSGRQFSNSRSEMNVSTLELGDSALYLCASGRELTGDNVLTFGAGSRLTVL.

V usage is TRBV10-3 and J usage is TRBJ2-1; 10 bases align to TRBD2. This CDR3 region has 16 residues. V dropped 7 bases and J dropped 7; count of bases not matched to a gene: 13. CDR1 and CDR2 (germline): ENHRY, SYGVKD. The CDR3 loop is CAIKKSAGGPMNEQFF. The CDR3 nucleotides read TGTGCCATCAAAAAGTCAGCGGGAGGGCCGATGAATGAGCAGTTCTTC.

The V call is TRBV13, the J call TRBJ1-1; TRBD1 might be the D (6 bases). Trimming stripped 5 bases from V and 2 bases from J, with 15 bases between. CDR3 length: 15 residues. In germline, CDR1 is PRHDT, CDR2 FYEKMQ (reference sequence). The CDR3 here is CASSLTTGPNTEAFF. The CDR3 bases are TGTGCCAGCAGCCTGACGACAGGCCCCAACACTGAAGCTTTCTTT.

V and J are TRBV3-1 (or the pseudogene TRBV3-2) and TRBJ2-7; the match to TRBD2 covers 7 bases. In germline, CDR1 is LGHDT, CDR2 YNNKEL (reference sequence). The J segment lost 7 bases and the V segment lost 0 bases, leaving 15 bases of the junction unmatched. This CDR3 spans 17 amino acids. CDR3 in DNA: TGTGCCAGCAGCCAAGATCCTTGGGACTACCTGTCTATTGAGCAGTACTTC. It encodes CASSQDPWDYLSIEQYF.

The V call is TRBV4-1, the J call TRBJ2-3, with 10 bases identical to TRBD2. Per the germline V gene, CDR1 is MGHRA and CDR2 is YSYEKL. V lost 3 bases and J lost 4; bases outside the gene matches: 4. CDR3 length equals 15 residues. The CDR3 is CASSQSGGDPDTQYF. In DNA, the CDR3 is TGCGCCAGCAGCCAGAGCGGGGGGGACCCAGATACGCAGTATTTT.

V usage is TRBV18 and J usage is TRBJ1-5; 11 bases align to TRBD1. The germline gives CDR1 KGHSH, CDR2 LQKENI. The ends lost 6 bases at V and 1 base at J; junction bases unmatched: 8. The CDR3 runs 17 residues. This CDR3 reads CASSSGTGGGSNQPQHF. The DNA for the CDR3 is TGTGCCAGCTCTAGCGGGACAGGGGGAGGGAGCAATCAGCCCCAGCATTTT.

The J gene is TRBJ1-1, the V gene TRBV7-6; D is undetermined. Trimming stripped 1 base from V and 4 bases from J, with 10 bases between. Germline lookup yields CDR1 SGHVS and CDR2 FNYEAQ. The CDR3 runs 14 residues. The CDR3 is CASSLVLEGTEAFF. In DNA form, the CDR3 reads TGTGCCAGCAGCTTAGTCCTAGAGGGCACTGAAGCTTTCTTT.

This clone was detected only once. The V and J genes are TRBV4-1 and TRBJ1-1, with D perhaps matching TRBD1 (6 bases). V dropped 3 bases and J dropped 7 bases, with 18 bases sitting between them. The germline CDR1 and CDR2 sequences are MGHRA and YSYEKL. The length of the CDR3 is 15 residues. The CDR3 sequence is CASSQVKQGPVEAFF. DNA of the CDR3: TGCGCCAGCAGCCAGGTTAAACAGGGTCCTGTTGAAGCTTTCTTT.

The rearrangement joins TRBV5-1 to TRBJ2-2; 11 nucleotides match TRBD2. This CDR3 region has 18 residues. CDR1 is SGHRS, CDR2 YFSETQ, per germline. With V trimmed by 1 base and J by 1 base, 6 bases remained unmatched. CDR3 sequence reads: CASSLTTSGRLNTGELFF. In DNA form, the CDR3 reads TGCGCCAGCAGCTTGACAACTAGCGGGAGATTGAACACCGGGGAGCTGTTTTTT.

The chain recombines TRBV28 with TRBJ1-4; TRBD1 aligns across 9 bases. The germline V gene encodes CDR1 MDHEN and CDR2 SYDVKM. Trimming took 8 bases from V and 7 from J; bases not matched to a gene: 5. The CDR3 is made up of 13 amino acids. CDR3 nucleotide sequence: TGTGCCAGCGACAGGGGGAGGGGTGAAAAACTGTTTTTT. Residues: CASDRGRGEKLFF.

In its sample, this clone was seen once. The V gene is TRBV27, the J gene TRBJ2-5; TRBD2 matches 12 bases. V dropped 8 bases and J dropped 7; count of bases not matched to a gene: 11. This CDR3 spans 15 amino acids. Germline V gene sequence: CDR1 MNHEY, CDR2 SMNVEV (reference sequence). The DNA for the CDR3 is TGTGCCAGCTACGGACTAGCGGGACCCCGGGGGACCCAGTACTTC. It yields the protein CASYGLAGPRGTQYF.

In DNA, the CDR3 is TGTGCCAGCAGCTGGGGCAACTATGGCTACACCTTC. Its protein is CASSWGNYGYTF. The rearrangement joins TRBV14 to TRBJ1-2; possible D gene TRBD1, 5 bases. The CDR3 loop spans 12 amino acids. Trimming left V 5 bases short and J 2 bases short, with 6 bases between. Germline V gene lookup returns CDR1 SGHDN and CDR2 FVKESK.